The sequence of this T cell receptor (beta chain) was determined in a study of shared clonotypes between healthy human individuals. A word on this clone: Its antigen remains unknown.

The study, taken as a whole, reports: Naive CD4 clonotypes were shared across several donors at roughly 5%. It was anticipated that sequencing depth would influence how many clonotypes donors shared. The study found lower generation probabilities in non-shared clonotypes than in those shared by all four donors.

Here immunoSEQ multiplex PCR was the method, and the copy in TCRdb shows in-frame clones only, minus some. The data show some 2,500,000 clones, with roughly 90% seen just once and around 0.35% held by the top ten. CDR3 length: 14 residues. Trimming stripped 5 bases from V and 2 bases from J, with 13 bases between. Germline CDR1 and CDR2: SGHTA and FQGNSA. The source of this sequence is a man aged 18 to 29 in good health. Some clones in this sample may be carry-over from other donors' samples. V gene TRBV7-2 combines with J gene TRBJ2-7, with a tentative D call TRBD2 (5 bases). Source material: naive CD4+ T cells from PBMCs. This sample's subset: CD45RA+ positively selected. CDR3 nucleotides: TGTGCCAGCAGCGGACTGGGTATTGCCTACGAGCAGTACTTC. Amino acids: CASSGLGIAYEQYF.